These 22 T cell receptor beta chains originate from one sample sequenced in a study of T cell changes during pregnancy in multiple sclerosis. Sequencing was performed with immunoSEQ multiplex PCR; in TCRdb, only in-frame clones are kept and a portion is missing. The data contain roughly 80,000 clones, around 90% of them singletons. The specimen was peripheral blood, collected before pregnancy. These receptors all come from a female donor with multiple sclerosis, enrolled in a pregnancy study.

V is TRBV4-2 and J is TRBJ2-7; 8 nucleotides align to TRBD2. The V and J ends lost 2 bases and 2 bases, in that order; junction bases with no gene match: 11. There are 17 residues in the CDR3. Germline V CDR1 and CDR2: LGHNA, YNFKEQ. CDR3 amino acids: CASSQITSGIYPYEQYF. The CDR3 bases are TGTGCCAGCAGCCAAATCACTAGCGGCATATACCCCTACGAGCAGTACTTC.

This chain links TRBV14 with TRBJ2-5, with D unclear. The CDR3 contains 12 residues. Trimming took 3 bases from V and 1 from J, leaving 3 bases between them. The germline gives CDR1 SGHDN, CDR2 FVKESK. The CDR3 spells CASSHIQETQYF. The CDR3 region has the DNA TGTGCCAGCAGCCACATCCAAGAGACCCAGTACTTC.

The V and J genes are TRBV4-1 and TRBJ1-2, with a possible D match to TRBD1 (5 bases). V lost 0 bases and J 8 bases, leaving 19 bases between the germline ends. This CDR3 comprises 16 residues. Germline CDR1 is MGHRA and CDR2 is YSYEKL. The CDR3 coding sequence is TGCGCCAGCAGCCAAGAGGGCGGGGCGGCCCTTTTGGGCTACACCTTC. It encodes CASSQEGGAALLGYTF.

The chain has TRBV6-5 and TRBJ2-5; 8 nucleotides align to TRBD2. The junction had 4 bases not matched to a gene; V was cut back by 2 bases and J by 2 bases. The germline CDR1 and CDR2 sequences are MNHEY and SVGAGI. The CDR3 is 15 amino acids. In DNA form, the CDR3 reads TGTGCCAGCAGTTACGGTCCTAGCGGGCAAGAGACCCAGTACTTC. Encoded protein: CASSYGPSGQETQYF.

This CDR3 is CASSQLADSYEQYF. The DNA for the CDR3 is TGTGCCAGCTCACAACTAGCGGATTCCTACGAGCAGTACTTC. The rearrangement joins TRBV18 to TRBJ2-7, with 8 bases identical to TRBD2. The CDR3 consists of 14 residues. V was pared by 4 bases and J by 1 base, with 3 bases of the junction left unmatched. The germline CDR1 and CDR2 sequences are KGHSH and LQKENI.

The V gene is TRBV5-6, the J gene TRBJ2-1; TRBD1 matches 7 bases. Germline CDR1 reads SGHDT; CDR2 reads YYEEEE. Trimming cost V 4 bases and J 5 bases; bases outside gene matches: 9. The CDR3 sequence is 15 residues long. As DNA, the CDR3 is TGTGCCAGCAGCCCCGACAGGGCTATAAACAATGAGCAGTTCTTC. Protein sequence: CASSPDRAINNEQFF.

V usage is TRBV28 and J usage is TRBJ1-1; D gene unclear. The CDR3 runs 12 residues. Germline CDR1 reads MDHEN; CDR2 reads SYDVKM. Trimming shortened V by 3 bases and J by 6 bases, and 8 bases separated the two germline ends. The chain's CDR3 is CASSFLPPEAFF. The CDR3 coding sequence is TGTGCCAGCAGTTTTCTCCCCCCTGAAGCTTTCTTT.

V is TRBV14 and J is TRBJ2-7, with a weak D call TRBD1 (6 bases). Germline loops: CDR1 SGHDN, CDR2 FVKESK. The CDR3 loop spans 13 amino acids. V was cut by 3 bases and J by 4 bases, with 10 bases left in between. The DNA of the CDR3 is TGTGCCAGCAGCCAGGAGACAGGTTACGAGCAGTACTTC. Protein: CASSQETGYEQYF.

The V call is TRBV14, the J call TRBJ1-2; D perhaps matches TRBD1 (6 bases). This CDR3 contains 17 residues. Germline V gene lookup returns CDR1 SGHDN and CDR2 FVKESK. V was trimmed by 4 bases and J by 8 bases, leaving 26 bases between them. CDR3 amino acids: CASSPTVQGKRAMGYTF. CDR3 nucleotides: TGTGCCAGCAGCCCCACTGTCCAGGGGAAACGGGCTATGGGCTACACCTTC. The full variable domain, with the rest looked up from reference TRBV14 and TRBJ1-2, is EAGVTQFPSHSVIEKGQTVTLRCDPISGHDNLYWYRRVMGKEIKFLLHFVKESKQDESGMPNNRFLAERTGGTYSTLKVQPAELEDSGVYFCASSPTVQGKRAMGYTFGSGTRLTVV.

The V and J genes are TRBV5-1 and TRBJ1-1; possibly TRBD1 for D (5 bases). Trimming cost V 4 bases and J 2 bases, with 12 bases left between them. Germline-derived CDR1 and CDR2 are SGHRS and YFSETQ. The CDR3 extends over 14 amino acids. For the CDR3, the DNA is TGCGCCAGCAGCCCGGGGGGGGGAAACACTGAAGCTTTCTTT. This codes for CASSPGGGNTEAFF.

V gene TRBV28 combines with J gene TRBJ2-5, with a tentative D call TRBD1 (5 bases). V was clipped by 5 bases and J by 4 bases, with 14 bases between them. There are 14 residues in the CDR3. CDR1 MDHEN and CDR2 SYDVKM come from the germline V gene. CDR3 sequence: CASSALARGETQYF. The CDR3 DNA reads TGTGCCAGCAGTGCCCTCGCAAGGGGAGAGACCCAGTACTTC. Full variable domain (outside the CDR3, taken from reference TRBV28 and TRBJ2-5): DVKVTQSSRYLVKRTGEKVFLECVQDMDHENMFWYRQDPGLGLRLIYFSYDVKMKEKGDIPEGYSVSREKKERFSLILESASTNQTSMYLCASSALARGETQYFGPGTRLLVL.

The chain links TRBV28 to TRBJ1-5, with 8 bases aligning to TRBD1. The CDR3 loop spans 16 amino acids. Losses at the gene ends were 2 bases for V and 0 bases for J; bases not matched to a gene: 3. Germline V CDR1 and CDR2: MDHEN, SYDVKM. This chain's CDR3 is CASSLRQGASNQPQHF. CDR3 DNA sequence: TGTGCCAGCAGTTTAAGGCAGGGGGCTAGCAATCAGCCCCAGCATTTT.

This chain joins TRBV10-3 and TRBJ1-1; D is unclear. This CDR3 has 14 residues. Between the trimmed V and J ends, which lost 2 bases and 0 bases, there was a span of 7 bases. The germline V gene has CDR1 ENHRY and CDR2 SYGVKD. The CDR3 bases are TGTGCCATCAGTGAGCAGAACATGAACACTGAAGCTTTCTTT. Translating it yields CAISEQNMNTEAFF.

V usage is TRBV7-2 and J usage is TRBJ2-3; TRBD2 aligns across 11 bases. The CDR3 extends over 18 amino acids. The germline V gene encodes CDR1 SGHTA and CDR2 FQGNSA. V was pared by 3 bases and J by 3 bases, with 11 bases of the junction left unmatched. In DNA, the CDR3 is TGTGCCAGCAGCTTCCGTAGCGGGAGGGGCCAAAGGACAGATACGCAGTATTTT. Protein sequence: CASSFRSGRGQRTDTQYF.

This chain joins TRBV15 and TRBJ2-7; no clear D gene. Germline V gene lookup returns CDR1 LNHNV and CDR2 YYDKDF (reference sequence). This CDR3 contains 14 residues. The V end lost 0 bases, the J end lost 0 bases, and 6 bases lay between the germline ends. The CDR3 region has the DNA TGTGCCACCAGCAGAGAGGTCAGCTCCTACGAGCAGTACTTC. This gives the protein CATSREVSSYEQYF.

This clone was detected only once. The CDR3: CASSGDSYEQYF. CDR3 in DNA: TGTGCCAGCAGCGGGGACAGCTACGAGCAGTACTTC. The chain is built from TRBV5-4 and TRBJ2-7, with 7 bases fitting TRBD1. The CDR3 extends over 12 amino acids. V lost 4 bases to trimming and J lost 3 bases; unmatched junction nucleotides: 1. From germline, CDR1 is SGHNT and CDR2 YYREEE (reference sequence).

This chain connects TRBV18 to TRBJ1-1, with unresolved D. The CDR3 covers 15 residues. Germline loops: CDR1 KGHSH, CDR2 LQKENI. Deletions cut 3 bases from V and 6 bases from J, with 17 bases between. The CDR3 bases are TGTGCCAGCTCACCTCCGATGAGGCCGGGGTCTGAAGCTTTCTTT. It yields the protein CASSPPMRPGSEAFF.

The chain employs TRBV30 and TRBJ2-7, with a weak D call TRBD1 (5 bases). The CDR3 runs 14 residues. Germline loops: CDR1 GTSNPN, CDR2 SVGIG (reference sequence). Trimming removed 4 bases from V and 5 bases from J, with 18 bases in between. CDR3 protein: CAWTPRQGRNEQYF. The CDR3 DNA is TGTGCCTGGACCCCCCGCCAGGGAAGAAACGAGCAGTACTTC.

The V and J genes are TRBV15 and TRBJ2-3; D call uncertain. Trimming removed 0 bases from V and 0 bases from J, with 10 bases in between. CDR1 is LNHNV, CDR2 YYDKDF, per germline (reference sequence). The CDR3 contains 16 residues. The CDR3 coding sequence is TGTGCCACCAGCAGAGATCTGGCCGCCAGCACAGATACGCAGTATTTT. This translates into CATSRDLAASTDTQYF.

The rearrangement links TRBV10-1 to TRBJ2-3; 9 bases are shared with TRBD2. Per the germline V gene, CDR1 is WNHNN and CDR2 is SYGVQD (reference sequence). CDR3 length: 15 amino acids. With V trimmed by 9 bases and J by 2 bases, 9 bases remained unmatched. CDR3 sequence: CARRGGDIFTDTQYF. For the CDR3, the DNA is TGCGCCAGGCGCGGGGGGGACATCTTCACAGATACGCAGTATTTT.

The CDR3 is CASAWGQETQYF. CDR3 nucleotides: TGTGCCAGCGCCTGGGGGCAGGAGACCCAGTACTTC. The V call is TRBV6-1, the J call TRBJ2-5, with D possibly being TRBD1 (6 bases). The length of the CDR3 is 12 residues. Germline CDR1 MNHNS, CDR2 SASEGT. V lost 8 bases, J lost 5 bases, and 12 bases lay in between.

The chain couples TRBV28 to TRBJ2-3; TRBD2 matches at 7 bases. This CDR3 comprises 16 residues. The trim removed 3 bases at V and 5 bases at J, leaving 11 bases unmatched. In germline, CDR1 is MDHEN, CDR2 SYDVKM. The chain's CDR3 is CASSLGPAGVGDTQYF. Written as DNA, the CDR3 is TGTGCCAGCAGTTTGGGGCCGGCGGGGGTCGGAGATACGCAGTATTTT.